Following are 26 T cell receptor beta chains from one sample sequenced in a study of neoadjuvant anti-PD-1 for oral cavity cancer. As for time point: after neoadjuvant nivolumab, at surgical resection. Produced via immunoSEQ multiplex PCR; TCRdb's table is partial and in-frame only. Among around 13,000 clones listed, about 73% were seen once. Sequenced here: PBMCs, sampled after nivolumab (anti-PD-1) treatment. The receptors here all came from a person between 35 and 79 years old with oral cavity squamous cell carcinoma.

This clone was counted once. This chain uses TRBV6-6 with TRBJ2-7, with 12 nucleotides matching TRBD2. This CDR3 is built from 15 residues. CDR1 is MNHNY and CDR2 is SVGAGI in the germline V gene (reference sequence). Germline trimming cut 5 bases from V and 5 bases from J; bases unmatched to any gene: 7. The chain's CDR3 is CASSKLAGGSHEQYF. CDR3 DNA sequence: TGTGCCAGCAGTAAACTAGCGGGAGGTTCCCACGAGCAGTACTTC.

The chain joins TRBV15 to TRBJ2-3, with D tentatively TRBD1 (8 bases). Germline CDR1 LNHNV, CDR2 YYDKDF (reference sequence). Deletions cut 3 bases from V and 3 bases from J, with 13 bases between. The CDR3 has 15 residues. The CDR3 sequence: CATSRTGEGTDTQYF. The CDR3 bases are TGTGCCACCAGCAGGACAGGGGAGGGGACAGATACGCAGTATTTT.

The rearrangement joins TRBV2 to TRBJ2-7, with D perhaps given as TRBD1 or TRBD2 (6 bases each). The V end was cut by 6 bases, the J end by 3 bases, with 15 bases between. The CDR3 runs 14 residues. Germline V gives CDR1 SNHLY, CDR2 FYNNEI. CDR3 in DNA: TGTGCCAGCAGGATGGTCGGGGGACACTACGAGCAGTACTTC. This gives the protein CASRMVGGHYEQYF.

This sequence joins TRBV5-1 and TRBJ2-7; 11 bases line up with TRBD1. V lost 4 bases, J lost 6 bases, and 9 bases stayed unmatched. The CDR3 has 15 residues. Germline V gene sequence: CDR1 SGHRS, CDR2 YFSETQ. CDR3 amino acids: CASSQGQGVYGEQYF. CDR3 in DNA: TGCGCCAGCAGCCAGGGACAGGGGGTTTATGGCGAGCAGTACTTC.

This clone has only one observation. J is TRBJ2-1 and V is TRBV7-2, with TRBD2 matching over 7 bases. The junction had 9 bases not matched to a gene; V was cut back by 1 base and J by 6 bases. CDR1 SGHTA and CDR2 FQGNSA come from the germline V gene. The length of the CDR3 is 16 residues. CDR3 amino acids: CASSLVTLARTNEQFF. CDR3 DNA sequence: TGTGCCAGCAGCTTAGTCACACTAGCGCGAACCAATGAGCAGTTCTTC.

V gene TRBV6-1 combines with J gene TRBJ1-5; maybe TRBD1 (5 bases). Germline values: CDR1 MNHNS, CDR2 SASEGT. CDR3 length: 16 amino acids. Between the trimmed V and J ends, which lost 4 bases and 0 bases, there was a span of 13 bases. The CDR3: CASSGQTGYSNQPQHF. The CDR3 DNA reads as TGTGCCAGCAGTGGCCAAACAGGTTATAGCAATCAGCCCCAGCATTTT.

The chain uses TRBV6-5 and TRBJ2-5; D is unclear. Germline CDR1 and CDR2: MNHEY and SVGAGI. Trimming left V 5 bases short and J 2 bases short, with 12 bases between. The CDR3 is made up of 14 amino acids. CDR3 in amino acids: CASSARAAQETQYF. CDR3 sequence (DNA): TGTGCCAGCAGTGCCCGGGCGGCTCAAGAGACCCAGTACTTC.

The CDR3 DNA follows: TGTGCCAGCAGCTTAGCGCCGACTAGCACAGATACGCAGTATTTT. Residues: CASSLAPTSTDTQYF. This rearrangement joins TRBV7-9 to TRBJ2-3; D gene uncertain. The CDR3 covers 15 residues. Trimming took off 0 bases at V and 0 bases at J, with 7 bases between the two ends. Germline V lookup: CDR1 SEHNR, CDR2 FQNEAQ (reference sequence).

The genes are TRBV6-6 and TRBJ2-1; D assignment may be TRBD1 or TRBD2 (6 bases each). Trimming cost V 4 bases and J 6 bases, with 16 bases left between them. CDR1 and CDR2 (germline): MNHNY, SVGAGI (reference sequence). This CDR3 is 15 amino acids long. CDR3 coding DNA: TGTGCCAGCAGTTCCAGGGGCGGGGTGAGCAATGAGCAGTTCTTC. This sequence encodes CASSSRGGVSNEQFF.

V usage is TRBV4-2 and J usage is TRBJ2-2; 8 bases fit TRBD2. The CDR3 sequence is 20 residues long. Germline CDR1 reads LGHNA; CDR2 reads YNFKEQ. Losses at the gene ends were 1 base for V and 1 base for J; bases not matched to a gene: 14. The CDR3 protein is CASSQGSAAVRGGNTGELFF. CDR3 bases: TGTGCCAGCAGCCAAGGTTCTGCTGCGGTCCGGGGGGGGAACACCGGGGAGCTGTTTTTT.

The chain carries TRBV30 and TRBJ2-1; maybe TRBD1 (5 bases). The V end lost 2 bases, the J end lost 5 bases, and 10 bases lay between the germline ends. Per the germline V gene, CDR1 is GTSNPN and CDR2 is SVGIG (reference sequence). This CDR3 spans 13 amino acids. The CDR3 region is CAWSWRTNNEQFF. CDR3 nucleotides: TGTGCCTGGAGTTGGCGGACAAACAATGAGCAGTTCTTC.

V and J are TRBV5-1 and TRBJ2-5; TRBD1 might be the D (6 bases). V shed 0 bases and J shed 3 bases, with 9 bases lying between them. The CDR3 is 14 residues long. Germline lookup yields CDR1 SGHRS and CDR2 YFSETQ. DNA for the CDR3: TGCGCCAGCAGCTTGGGAGGGGGAGAAGAGACCCAGTACTTC. Protein sequence: CASSLGGGEETQYF.

The gene calls are TRBV11-2 and TRBJ2-6; the D gene is possibly TRBD2 (5 bases). This CDR3 region has 19 residues. V was cut by 2 bases and J by 3 bases, with 20 bases left in between. Looked up from germline, CDR1 is SGHAT and CDR2 is FQNNGV. The CDR3 reads CASSLLTMGVLLGANVLTF. The CDR3 DNA reads as TGTGCCAGCAGCTTACTTACTATGGGAGTGCTCCTTGGGGCCAACGTCCTGACTTTC.

The V and J genes are TRBV6-1 and TRBJ1-2; D is possibly TRBD1 (5 bases). The CDR3 is 12 residues long. Germline values: CDR1 MNHNS, CDR2 SASEGT. V was cut by 5 bases and J by 8 bases, with 12 bases left in between. CDR3 in amino acids: CASSLQAVGYTF. CDR3 sequence (DNA): TGTGCCAGCAGTCTACAGGCTGTCGGCTACACCTTC.

The rearrangement joins TRBV7-2 to TRBJ1-2; TRBD1 matches at 9 bases. Germline CDR1 and CDR2: SGHTA and FQGNSA. With 2 bases clipped from V and 7 bases from J, the junction kept 5 bases outside the gene matches. The CDR3 runs 14 residues. The CDR3: CASSLQRDRAGYTF. The CDR3 DNA reads TGTGCCAGCAGCTTACAACGGGACAGGGCTGGCTACACCTTC. Together with reference TRBV7-2 and TRBJ1-2, the CDR3 gives the full variable domain: GAGVSQSPSNKVTEKGKDVELRCDPISGHTALYWYRQSLGQGLEFLIYFQGNSAPDKSGLPSDRFSAERTGGSVSTLTIQRTQQEDSAVYLCASSLQRDRAGYTFGSGTRLTVV.

A remark on this clone: Other DNA sequences in the same sample also yield this CDR3. The chain employs TRBV29-1 and TRBJ1-5; 10 bases match TRBD1. The junction had 1 base not matched to a gene; V was cut back by 6 bases and J by 5 bases. The length of the CDR3 is 12 residues. The germline gives CDR1 SQVTM, CDR2 ANQGSEA. The CDR3 DNA follows: TGCAGCGTAGGGACAGGGGATCAGCCCCAGCATTTT. Translation: CSVGTGDQPQHF.

The V and J genes are TRBV7-2 and TRBJ1-5; no firm D call. The CDR3 consists of 14 residues. Germline V gene sequence: CDR1 SGHTA, CDR2 FQGNSA. Trimming pared 3 bases from V and 1 base from J, leaving 7 bases between. This CDR3 is CASSFGESNQPQHF. CDR3 DNA: TGTGCCAGCAGCTTCGGGGAGAGCAATCAGCCCCAGCATTTT.

This clone has just one count. The V call is TRBV2, the J call TRBJ1-4, with TRBD1 identical over 7 bases. The V gene end was trimmed by 6 bases and the J gene end by 7 bases; junction bases not matched to a gene: 8. Germline CDR1 reads SNHLY; CDR2 reads FYNNEI. This CDR3 has 14 amino acids. CDR3 in DNA: TGTGCCAGCAGAGATCGACAGGGTGGTGAAAAACTGTTTTTT. It encodes CASRDRQGGEKLFF.

This chain joins TRBV5-1 and TRBJ2-2; D is possibly TRBD2 (6 bases). The CDR3 contains 16 residues. Germline V CDR1 and CDR2: SGHRS, YFSETQ. V was trimmed by 0 bases and J by 13 bases, leaving 22 bases between them. CDR3 in amino acids: CASSLERGLTGSGLFF. The DNA for the CDR3 is TGCGCCAGCAGCTTGGAGAGGGGACTGACCGGTTCGGGGCTGTTTTTT.

The chain uses TRBV16 and TRBJ2-2; 11 bases fit TRBD1. Trimming cost V 0 bases and J 7 bases; bases outside gene matches: 4. CDR1 and CDR2 (germline): KGHSY, FQNENV. This CDR3 comprises 16 residues. The CDR3 coding sequence is TGTGCCAGCAGCCAATCTCGGACAGGGGGCAACGGGGAGCTGTTTTTT. It translates to CASSQSRTGGNGELFF.

The chain is built from TRBV29-1 and TRBJ2-1, with 9 bases identical to TRBD2. The germline V gene has CDR1 SQVTM and CDR2 ANQGSEA. This CDR3 is 15 amino acids long. Unmatched junction bases numbered 6, after V lost 4 bases and J lost 2 bases. CDR3 nucleotides: TGCAGCGTTGGTGTCTTAGCGGGAGCCTACAATGAGCAGTTCTTC. It is translated as CSVGVLAGAYNEQFF.

The chain links TRBV9 to TRBJ2-7; no clear D gene. Germline values: CDR1 SGDLS, CDR2 YYNGEE. This CDR3 has 13 residues. With 0 bases removed from V and 5 bases from J, the gap between germline ends came to 9 bases. CDR3 sequence: CASSVAPGNEQYF. The CDR3 DNA reads TGTGCCAGCAGCGTAGCTCCTGGGAACGAGCAGTACTTC. The full variable domain, its missing parts supplied by reference TRBV9 and TRBJ2-7, is DSGVTQTPKHLITATGQRVTLRCSPRSGDLSVYWYQQSLDQGLQFLIQYYNGEERAKGNILERFSAQQFPDLHSELNLSSLELGDSALYFCASSVAPGNEQYFGPGTRLTVT.

V gene TRBV30 combines with J gene TRBJ2-7; 7 bases are a match to TRBD1. Germline CDR1 is GTSNPN and CDR2 is SVGIG (reference sequence). Unmatched junction bases numbered 13, after V lost 5 bases and J lost 3 bases. The CDR3 has 15 amino acids. CDR3 loop: CAWAQTGTANYEQYF. CDR3 DNA sequence: TGTGCCTGGGCCCAGACCGGGACAGCCAACTACGAGCAGTACTTC.

The DNA of the CDR3 is TGTGCCAGCAGTCCTTGGGACAGGGGACGGAGCACCGGGGAGCTGTTTTTT. It translates to CASSPWDRGRSTGELFF. The gene calls are TRBV7-6 and TRBJ2-2; 10 bases agree with TRBD1. J lost 4 bases, V lost 6 bases, and 11 bases had no gene match. The germline V gene has CDR1 SGHVS and CDR2 FNYEAQ. CDR3 length: 17 residues.

The V call is TRBV29-1, the J call TRBJ1-1, with D maybe TRBD1 (5 bases). The germline CDR1 and CDR2 sequences are SQVTM and ANQGSEA. The CDR3 length is 13 residues. V lost 4 bases and J lost 4, with 13 bases in between. The CDR3 is CSVAVREGTEAFF. DNA for the CDR3: TGCAGCGTTGCGGTCAGGGAGGGCACTGAAGCTTTCTTT. Full variable domain (missing parts from reference TRBV29-1 and TRBJ1-1): SAVISQKPSRDICQRGTSLTIQCQVDSQVTMMFWYRQQPGQSLTLIATANQGSEATYESGFVIDKFPISRPNLTFSTLTVSNMSPEDSSIYLCSVAVREGTEAFFGQGTRLTVV.

The J gene is TRBJ1-2, the V gene TRBV5-4; TRBD1 might be the D (5 bases). Germline CDR1 reads SGHNT; CDR2 reads YYREEE (reference sequence). The CDR3 covers 13 residues. V lost 5 bases to trimming and J lost 8 bases, with 16 bases between them. The CDR3 spells CASRPAGGQGYTF. CDR3 nucleotide sequence: TGTGCCAGCAGACCCGCGGGGGGTCAGGGCTACACCTTC.